The rows below give T cell receptor beta chains drawn from one sample of a study of blood T cell repertoires in COVID-19. Method: immunoSEQ multiplex PCR; TCRdb's copy keeps in-frame clones and lacks some. The sample has about 520,000 clones, approximately 83% seen once. Sequencing used peripheral blood. The origin of the receptors is a human donor in a cohort sampled during active COVID-19. Each CDR3 is given with its conserved first and last residue. Fields, in order: J gene, clone size, CDR3 length, D gene, V gene, CDR3 DNA, CDR3 protein. A D gene is named only where the DNA matches it firmly. Clone size is given for some rows only: seen once, a few or many times, or a class if the clone is expanded.

TRBJ1-5 | - | 14 | - | TRBV2 | TGTGCCAGCAGTGAACAGGGGAAAGGACAGCCCCAGCATTTT | CASSEQGKGQPQHF
TRBJ1-6 | - | 16 | TRBD1 | TRBV27 | TGTGCCAGCAGTGACAGGGGAGGCTCCTATAATTCACCCCTCCACTTT | CASSDRGGSYNSPLHF
TRBJ1-2 | - | 14 | - | TRBV15 | TGTGCCACCAGCAGAGAATTACAGGACTATGGCTACACCTTC | CATSRELQDYGYTF
TRBJ2-1 | - | 16 | TRBD1 | TRBV27 | TGTGCCAGCAGTCTGAGGACAGGGCGGGACTACAATGAGCAGTTCTTC | CASSLRTGRDYNEQFF
TRBJ1-5 | - | 15 | TRBD1 | TRBV7-2 | TGTGCCAGCAGCTTGACAGGGGGGACAGCTCAGCCCCAGCATTTT | CASSLTGGTAQPQHF
TRBJ2-1 | - | 13 | - | TRBV12-5 | TGTGCTAGTGGTTCCGGGACTGGGAATGAGCAGTTCTTC | CASGSGTGNEQFF
TRBJ1-2 | once | 16 | TRBD1 | TRBV4-2 | TGTGCCAGCAGCCAAAACGGACAGGGGATTAACTATGGCTACACCTTC | CASSQNGQGINYGYTF
TRBJ2-3 | - | 14 | TRBD1 | TRBV5-1 | TGCGCCAGCAGCTGGCAGGGGGCTGGGGATACGCAGTATTTT | CASSWQGAGDTQYF
TRBJ1-1 | - | 16 | - | TRBV7-9 | TGTGCCAGCAGCCTATCCCCCCGACATATCGGAACTGAAGCTTTCTTT | CASSLSPRHIGTEAFF
TRBJ1-2 | - | 17 | - | TRBV7-2 | TGTGCCAGCAGCTCGAACCAATCCCCGTCGATCGGCTATGGCTACACCTTC | CASSSNQSPSIGYGYTF
TRBJ2-5 | - | 15 | - | TRBV24-1 | TGTGCCACCAGTGATTTGGGGAGCCCCCAAGAGACCCAGTACTTC | CATSDLGSPQETQYF
TRBJ2-1 | - | 14 | TRBD2 | TRBV19 | TGTGCCAGTAGTATCGAAACTAGCGGGAGGGGCCCGTTCTTC | CASSIETSGRGPFF
TRBJ2-3 | few | 18 | TRBD2 | TRBV7-9 | TGTGCCAGCAGCTTATTAGCGGGGGTATTATCTAGCACAGATACGCAGTATTTT | CASSLLAGVLSSTDTQYF
TRBJ2-2 | many | 18 | TRBD1 | TRBV5-1 | TGCGCCAGCAGCTTAGATGCTATTACAGGGGATAGCACCGGGGAGCTGTTTTTT | CASSLDAITGDSTGELFF
TRBJ2-6 | - | 13 | - | TRBV2 | TGTGCCAGGCACAGGGCCGGGGCCAACGTCCTGACTTTC | CARHRAGANVLTF
TRBJ2-5 | - | 14 | TRBD1 | TRBV24-1 | TGTGCCACCAGTGATGGCGACAGGGCAAAGACCCAGTACTTC | CATSDGDRAKTQYF
TRBJ2-3 | - | 16 | - | TRBV28 | TGTGCCAGCAGTTGGGGAGAATCGAGGTTCACAGATACGCAGTATTTT | CASSWGESRFTDTQYF
TRBJ2-7 | - | 13 | TRBD2 | TRBV7-9 | TGTGCCAGCAGAGCGGGAGTAGTGAACGAGCAGTACTTC | CASRAGVVNEQYF
TRBJ2-1 | - | 14 | - | TRBV7-2 | TGTGCCAGCAGCTTTGGCGGGGCCCTCAATGAGCAGTTCTTC | CASSFGGALNEQFF
TRBJ1-1 | - | 14 | TRBD1 | TRBV19 | TGTGCCAGCGACAGGGGAGTAGGGAACACTGAAGCTTTCTTT | CASDRGVGNTEAFF
TRBJ2-2 | - | 14 | - | TRBV9 | TGTGCCAGCGGGGCGGTTATTCTGGGCGGGGAGCTGTTTTTT | CASGAVILGGELFF
TRBJ1-4 | - | 14 | - | TRBV5-1 | TGCGCCAGCAGCTCCCGGGAGGGGAATGAAAAACTGTTTTTT | CASSSREGNEKLFF
TRBJ2-1 | - | 15 | TRBD2 | TRBV18 | TGTGCCAGCTCACCGCCGGGACTACGCACCAATGAGCAGTTCTTC | CASSPPGLRTNEQFF
TRBJ2-3 | - | 16 | TRBD2 | TRBV5-8 | TGTGCCAGCAGCCAAGGACTAGCGGGAGAAACAGATACGCAGTATTTT | CASSQGLAGETDTQYF
TRBJ2-1 | - | 12 | - | TRBV27 | TGTGCCAGCAGTTCCCCGCCGCAGGTAGTTTTCTTC | CASSSPPQVVFF
TRBJ2-3 | once | 16 | TRBD2 | TRBV3-1/TRBV3-2 | TGTGCCAGCAGCTTTGGACTAGCGTTTAGCACAGATACGCAGTATTTT | CASSFGLAFSTDTQYF
TRBJ1-2 | - | 16 | TRBD1 | TRBV28 | TGTGCCAGCAGTTCGCTCGGCCGACAGGGGTTAGATGGCTACACCTTC | CASSSLGRQGLDGYTF
TRBJ2-5 | - | 13 | TRBD1 | TRBV12-3/TRBV12-4 | TGTGCCAGCAGGCCCGGGACAGAAGAGACCCAGTACTTC | CASRPGTEETQYF
TRBJ2-1 | once | 16 | TRBD1 | TRBV20-1 | TGCAGTGCTAGTCCACTATTAGGGGGCGCTTATAATGAGCAGTTCTTC | CSASPLLGGAYNEQFF
TRBJ2-3 | - | 15 | - | TRBV13 | TGTGCCAGCAGCCGAAGACAGTTCAACACAGATACGCAGTATTTT | CASSRRQFNTDTQYF
TRBJ1-3 | - | 15 | - | TRBV25-1 | TGTGCCAGCAGTGAATCGCACAGAGCTGGAAACACCATATATTTT | CASSESHRAGNTIYF
TRBJ2-3 | - | 14 | TRBD1 | TRBV2 | TGTGCCAGCAGTGTCGACAGGGGATCCGATACGCAGTATTTT | CASSVDRGSDTQYF
TRBJ1-5 | - | 15 | - | TRBV19 | TGTGCCAGTAGATTGCAGGGGAGAAGCAATCAGCCCCAGCATTTT | CASRLQGRSNQPQHF
TRBJ1-5 | - | 15 | - | TRBV7-9 | TGTGCCAGCAGCTTAGAACAGGGCTCCAATCAGCCCCAGCATTTT | CASSLEQGSNQPQHF
TRBJ1-3 | few | 16 | TRBD1 | TRBV18 | TGTGCCAGCTCACCCGGACAGGGCTTAACTGGAAACACCATATATTTT | CASSPGQGLTGNTIYF
TRBJ1-3 | - | 14 | - | TRBV5-8 | TGTGCCAGCAGACCCCGGGGGGCTGGAAACACCATATATTTT | CASRPRGAGNTIYF
TRBJ1-3 | - | 13 | - | TRBV5-1 | TGCGCCAGCACAGGGTTAAATGGAAACACCATATATTTT | CASTGLNGNTIYF
TRBJ2-5 | - | 14 | - | TRBV5-4 | TGTGCCAGCAGCACGGACAGATTCCAAGAGACCCAGTACTTC | CASSTDRFQETQYF
TRBJ1-4 | - | 15 | - | TRBV2 | TGTGCCAGCAGTGAACATGCGGGGGGCGGAGAAAAACTGTTTTTT | CASSEHAGGGEKLFF
TRBJ2-3 | - | 17 | TRBD2 | TRBV7-6 | TGTGCCAGCAGCTTGGGACTAGCGGGAGGGATGGCAGATACGCAGTATTTT | CASSLGLAGGMADTQYF
TRBJ2-1 | - | 14 | TRBD2 | TRBV18 | TGTGCCAGCTCACCACCGGTTCGGGGGGATGAGCAGTTCTTC | CASSPPVRGDEQFF
TRBJ2-3 | - | 14 | - | TRBV19 | TGTGCCAGTAGTATAGGGCAGAATCCAGATACGCAGTATTTT | CASSIGQNPDTQYF
TRBJ2-5 | - | 17 | TRBD2 | TRBV15 | TGTGCCACCAGCAGCGGGAGGGGTCTGTCCCGCCAAGAGACCCAGTACTTC | CATSSGRGLSRQETQYF
TRBJ1-2 | - | 15 | TRBD1 | TRBV27 | TGTGCCAGCAGCAAGCCCGGACAGGGAAGCTATGGCTACACCTTC | CASSKPGQGSYGYTF